These 4 T cell receptor beta chains were sequenced from one sample in a study of CDR3 diversity in severe acne. TCRdb re-called the PCR reads with MiXCR, one entry per CDR3 protein. The data contain over 100,000 distinct CDR3 sequences, roughly half of them singletons. Sequencing was carried out using blood. The receptors originated from a male donor with acne.

This chain links TRBV20-1 with TRBJ2-1, with 8 nucleotides matching TRBD1. Germline-derived CDR1 and CDR2 are DFQATT and SNEGSKA (reference sequence). The CDR3 spans 14 residues. CDR3 sequence (DNA): TGCAGCGCTCTAACCGGGACAGGCTACAATGAGCAGTTCTTC. The encoded protein is CSALTGTGYNEQFF.

The chain combines TRBV2 with TRBJ2-3; no reliable D call. V lost 8 bases and J 2 bases, leaving 11 bases between the germline ends. CDR3 size: 13 residues. Per the germline V gene, CDR1 is SNHLY and CDR2 is FYNNEI. The CDR3 DNA follows: TGTGCCAGCCACTCTGGAAACACAGATACGCAGTATTTT. It is translated as CASHSGNTDTQYF.

J is TRBJ2-2 and V is TRBV10-3, with D maybe TRBD1 (5 bases). CDR1 and CDR2 from the germline V gene are ENHRY and SYGVKD. The CDR3 has 13 amino acids. CDR3 sequence (DNA): TGTGCTACCGAAGGGGAAAACACCGGGGAGCTGTTTTTT. Protein product: CATEGENTGELFF.

This clonotype ranks as medium-sized. The CDR3 loop reads CASSGSNTEAFF. DNA for the CDR3: TGTGCCAGCAGCGGTTCAAACACTGAAGCTTTCTTT. The chain combines TRBV9 with TRBJ1-1; D not resolved. Germline V gene lookup returns CDR1 SGDLS and CDR2 YYNGEE. V was clipped by 3 bases and J by 2 bases, with 5 bases between them. This CDR3 has 12 residues.